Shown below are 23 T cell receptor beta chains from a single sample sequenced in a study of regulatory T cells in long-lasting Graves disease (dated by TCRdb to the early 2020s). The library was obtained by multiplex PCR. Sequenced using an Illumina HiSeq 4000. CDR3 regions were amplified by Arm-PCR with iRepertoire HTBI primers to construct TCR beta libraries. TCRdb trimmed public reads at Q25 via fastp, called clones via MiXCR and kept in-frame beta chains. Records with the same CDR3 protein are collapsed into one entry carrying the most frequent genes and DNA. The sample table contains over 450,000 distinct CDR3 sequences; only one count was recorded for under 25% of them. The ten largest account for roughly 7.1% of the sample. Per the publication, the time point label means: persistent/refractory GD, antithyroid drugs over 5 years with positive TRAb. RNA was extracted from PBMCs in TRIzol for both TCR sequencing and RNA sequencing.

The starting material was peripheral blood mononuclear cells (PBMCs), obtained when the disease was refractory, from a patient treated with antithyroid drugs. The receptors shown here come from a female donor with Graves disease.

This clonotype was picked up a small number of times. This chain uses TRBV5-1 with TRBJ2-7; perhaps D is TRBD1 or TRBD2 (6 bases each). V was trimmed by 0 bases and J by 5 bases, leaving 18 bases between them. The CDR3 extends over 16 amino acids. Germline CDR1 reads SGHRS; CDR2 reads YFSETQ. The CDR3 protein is CASSLGDFPKGDEQYF. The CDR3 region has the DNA TGCGCCAGCAGCTTGGGGGACTTTCCGAAGGGGGACGAGCAGTACTTC.

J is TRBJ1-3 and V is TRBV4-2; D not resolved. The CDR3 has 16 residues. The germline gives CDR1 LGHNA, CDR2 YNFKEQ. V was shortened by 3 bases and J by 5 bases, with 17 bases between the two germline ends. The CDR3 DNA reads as TGTGCCAGCAGCCACATCGTCGACCGGACGAGAAACACCATATATTTT. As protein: CASSHIVDRTRNTIYF.

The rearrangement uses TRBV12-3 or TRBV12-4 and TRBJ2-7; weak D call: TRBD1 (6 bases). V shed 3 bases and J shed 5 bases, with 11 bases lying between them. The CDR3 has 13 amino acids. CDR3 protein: CASSFGRGHEQYF. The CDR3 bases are TGTGCCAGCAGTTTCGGCAGGGGTCACGAGCAGTACTTC.

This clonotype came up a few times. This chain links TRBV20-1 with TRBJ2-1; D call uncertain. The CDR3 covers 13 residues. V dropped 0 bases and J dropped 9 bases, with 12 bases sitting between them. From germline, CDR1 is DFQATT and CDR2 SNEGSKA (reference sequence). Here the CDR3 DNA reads TGCAGTGCTAGAGATAACCTTGAGGCTGAGCAGTTCTTC. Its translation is CSARDNLEAEQFF.

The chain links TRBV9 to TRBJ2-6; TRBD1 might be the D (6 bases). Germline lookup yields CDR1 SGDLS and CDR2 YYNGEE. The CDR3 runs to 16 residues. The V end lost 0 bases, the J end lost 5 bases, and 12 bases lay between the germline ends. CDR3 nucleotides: TGTGCCAGCAGCGTAGTAGGGGGAGTGAGGGCCAACGTCCTGACTTTC. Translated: CASSVVGGVRANVLTF.

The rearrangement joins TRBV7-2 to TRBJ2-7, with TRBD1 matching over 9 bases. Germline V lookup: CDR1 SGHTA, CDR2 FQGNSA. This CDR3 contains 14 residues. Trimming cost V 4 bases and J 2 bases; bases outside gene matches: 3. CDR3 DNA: TGTGCCAGCAGCTGGGGACAGGGTCCCTACGAGCAGTACTTC. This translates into CASSWGQGPYEQYF.

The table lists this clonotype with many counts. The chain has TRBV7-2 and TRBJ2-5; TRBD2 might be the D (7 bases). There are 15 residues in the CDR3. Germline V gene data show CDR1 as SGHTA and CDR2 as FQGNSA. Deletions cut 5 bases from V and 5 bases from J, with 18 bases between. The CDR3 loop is CASSPGGPARETQYF. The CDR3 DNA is TGTGCCAGCAGCCCCGGGGGGCCGGCGAGGGAGACCCAGTACTTC.

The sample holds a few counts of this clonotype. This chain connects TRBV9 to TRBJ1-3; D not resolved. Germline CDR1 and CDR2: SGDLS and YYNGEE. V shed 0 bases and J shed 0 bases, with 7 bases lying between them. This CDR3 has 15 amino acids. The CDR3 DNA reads TGTGCCAGCAGCGTAGATTTGTCCTCTGGAAACACCATATATTTT. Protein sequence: CASSVDLSSGNTIYF.

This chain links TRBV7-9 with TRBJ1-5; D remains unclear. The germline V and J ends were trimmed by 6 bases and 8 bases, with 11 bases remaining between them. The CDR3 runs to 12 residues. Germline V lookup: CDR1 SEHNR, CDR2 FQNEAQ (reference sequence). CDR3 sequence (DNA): TGTGCCAGCAGTCGCCTTTCTGAGCCCCAGCATTTT. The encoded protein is CASSRLSEPQHF. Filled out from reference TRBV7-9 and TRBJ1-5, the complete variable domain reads DTGVSQNPRHKITKRGQNVTFRCDPISEHNRLYWYRQTLGQGPEFLTYFQNEAQLEKSRLLSDRFSAERPKGSFSTLEIQRTEQGDSAMYLCASSRLSEPQHFGDGTRLSIL.

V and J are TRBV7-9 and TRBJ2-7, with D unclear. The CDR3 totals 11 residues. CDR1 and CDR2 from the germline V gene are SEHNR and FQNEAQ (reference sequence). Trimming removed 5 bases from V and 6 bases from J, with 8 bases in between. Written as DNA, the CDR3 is TGTGCCAGCAGCGGAAGTGTCGAGCAGTACTTC. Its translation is CASSGSVEQYF.

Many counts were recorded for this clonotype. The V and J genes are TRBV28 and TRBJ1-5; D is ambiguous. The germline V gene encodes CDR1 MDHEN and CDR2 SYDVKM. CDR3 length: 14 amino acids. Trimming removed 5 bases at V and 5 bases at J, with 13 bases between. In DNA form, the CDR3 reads TGTGCCAGCAGTCCCGGGAGTGAAGATCAGCCCCAGCATTTT. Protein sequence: CASSPGSEDQPQHF.

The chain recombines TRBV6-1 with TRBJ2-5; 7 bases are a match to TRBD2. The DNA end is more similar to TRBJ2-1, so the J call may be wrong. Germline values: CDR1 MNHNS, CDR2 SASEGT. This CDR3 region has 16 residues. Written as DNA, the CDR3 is TGTGCCAGCGACGATGATGGCGGGAGAGGATACAATGAGCAGTTCTTC. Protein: CASDDDGGRGYNEQFF.

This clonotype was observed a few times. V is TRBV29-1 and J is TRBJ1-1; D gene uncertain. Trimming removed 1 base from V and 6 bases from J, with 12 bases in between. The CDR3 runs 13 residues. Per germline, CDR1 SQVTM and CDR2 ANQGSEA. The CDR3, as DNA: TGCAGCGTTGAAGGCGGAGGTCACGCTGAAGCTTTCTTT. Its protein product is CSVEGGGHAEAFF.

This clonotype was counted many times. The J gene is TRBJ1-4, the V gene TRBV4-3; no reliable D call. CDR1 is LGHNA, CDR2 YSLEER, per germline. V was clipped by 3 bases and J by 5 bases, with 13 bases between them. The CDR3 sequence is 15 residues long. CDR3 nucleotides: TGCGCCAGCAGCCACGGACCTGCGCGGAATGAAAAACTGTTTTTT. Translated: CASSHGPARNEKLFF.

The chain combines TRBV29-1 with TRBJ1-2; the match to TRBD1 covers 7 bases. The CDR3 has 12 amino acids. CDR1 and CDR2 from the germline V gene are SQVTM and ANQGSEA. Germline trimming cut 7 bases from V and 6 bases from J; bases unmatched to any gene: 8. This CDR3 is CSGGTGDDGYTF. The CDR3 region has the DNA TGCAGCGGGGGAACAGGGGATGATGGCTACACCTTC.

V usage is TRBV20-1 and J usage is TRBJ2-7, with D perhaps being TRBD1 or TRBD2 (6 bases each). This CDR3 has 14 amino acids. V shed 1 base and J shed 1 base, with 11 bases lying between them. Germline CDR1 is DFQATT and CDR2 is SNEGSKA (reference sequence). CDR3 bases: TGCAGTGCTAGAGGCGGGACATCTTCCTACGAGCAGTACTTC. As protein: CSARGGTSSYEQYF.

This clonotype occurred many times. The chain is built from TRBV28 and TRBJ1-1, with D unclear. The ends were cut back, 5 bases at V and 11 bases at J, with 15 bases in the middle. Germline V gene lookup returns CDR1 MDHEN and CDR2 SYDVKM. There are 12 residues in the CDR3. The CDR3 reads CASSAELLDAFF. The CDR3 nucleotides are TGTGCCAGCAGTGCAGAACTTCTAGACGCTTTCTTT.

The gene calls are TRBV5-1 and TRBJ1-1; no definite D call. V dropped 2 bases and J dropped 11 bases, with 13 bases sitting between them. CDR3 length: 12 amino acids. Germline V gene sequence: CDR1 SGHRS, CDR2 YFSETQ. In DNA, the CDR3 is TGCGCCAGCAGCTTTAACCCCCGGAAGGCTTTCTTT. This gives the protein CASSFNPRKAFF.

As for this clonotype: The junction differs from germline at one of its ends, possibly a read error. CDR3 nucleotides: TGCAGCGTCTACAGGGAGGGTGGCCACACCTTC. It encodes CSVYREGGHTF. The J gene is TRBJ1-2, the V gene TRBV29-1; a weak D match, TRBD1 (6 bases). CDR1 and CDR2 from the germline V gene are SQVTM and ANQGSEA. There are 11 residues in the CDR3.

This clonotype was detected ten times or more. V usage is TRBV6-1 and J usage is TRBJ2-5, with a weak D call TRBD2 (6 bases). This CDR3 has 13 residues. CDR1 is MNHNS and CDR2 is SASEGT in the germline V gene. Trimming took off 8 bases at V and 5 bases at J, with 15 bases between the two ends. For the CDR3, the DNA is TGTGCCAGCGGAGGAGGGGTTTGGGAGACCCAGTACTTC. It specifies CASGGGVWETQYF.

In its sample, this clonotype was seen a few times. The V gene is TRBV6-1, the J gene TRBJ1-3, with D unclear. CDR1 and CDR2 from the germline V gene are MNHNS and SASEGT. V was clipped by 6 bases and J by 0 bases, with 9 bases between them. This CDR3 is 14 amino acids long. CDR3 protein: CASRSLGSGNTIYF. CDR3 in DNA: TGTGCCAGCAGGAGCCTGGGCTCTGGAAACACCATATATTTT.

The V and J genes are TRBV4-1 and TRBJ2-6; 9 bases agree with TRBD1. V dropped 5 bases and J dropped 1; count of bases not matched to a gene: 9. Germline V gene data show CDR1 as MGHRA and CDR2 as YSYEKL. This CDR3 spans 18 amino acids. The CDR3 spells CASSKWADRGSGANVLTF. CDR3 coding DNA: TGCGCCAGCAGCAAATGGGCCGACAGGGGGTCTGGGGCCAACGTCCTGACTTTC.

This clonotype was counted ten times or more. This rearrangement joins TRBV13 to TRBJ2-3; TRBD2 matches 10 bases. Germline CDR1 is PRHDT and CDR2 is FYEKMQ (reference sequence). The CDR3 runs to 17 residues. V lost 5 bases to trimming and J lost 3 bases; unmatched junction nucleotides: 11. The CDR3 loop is CASSLLPPGLATDTQYF. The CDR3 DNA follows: TGTGCCAGCAGCCTCTTGCCCCCGGGACTAGCGACAGATACGCAGTATTTT. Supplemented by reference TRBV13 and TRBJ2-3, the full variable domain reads AAGVIQSPRHLIKEKRETATLKCYPIPRHDTVYWYQQGPGQDPQFLISFYEKMQSDKGSIPDRFSAQQFSDYHSELNMSSLELGDSALYFCASSLLPPGLATDTQYFGPGTRLTVL.